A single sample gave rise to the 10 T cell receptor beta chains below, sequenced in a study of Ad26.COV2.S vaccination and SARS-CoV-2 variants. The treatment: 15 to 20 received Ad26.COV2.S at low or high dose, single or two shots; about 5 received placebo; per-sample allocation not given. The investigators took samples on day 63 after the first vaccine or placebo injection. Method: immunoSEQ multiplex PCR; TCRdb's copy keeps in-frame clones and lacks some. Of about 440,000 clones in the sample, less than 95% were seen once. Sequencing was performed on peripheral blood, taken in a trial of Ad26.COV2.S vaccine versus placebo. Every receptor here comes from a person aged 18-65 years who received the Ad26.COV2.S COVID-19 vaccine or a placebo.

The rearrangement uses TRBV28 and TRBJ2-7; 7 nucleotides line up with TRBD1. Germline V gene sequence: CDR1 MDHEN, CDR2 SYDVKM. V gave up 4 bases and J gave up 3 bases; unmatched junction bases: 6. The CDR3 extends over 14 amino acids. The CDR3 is CASSSLTGIYEQYF. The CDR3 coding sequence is TGTGCCAGCAGTTCACTGACAGGGATCTACGAGCAGTACTTC.

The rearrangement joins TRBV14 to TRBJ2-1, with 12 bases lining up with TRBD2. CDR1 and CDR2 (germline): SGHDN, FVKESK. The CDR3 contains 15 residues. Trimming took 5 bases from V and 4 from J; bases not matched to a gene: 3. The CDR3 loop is CASSYGLAGYNEQFF. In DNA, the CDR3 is TGTGCCAGCAGCTACGGACTAGCGGGATACAATGAGCAGTTCTTC.

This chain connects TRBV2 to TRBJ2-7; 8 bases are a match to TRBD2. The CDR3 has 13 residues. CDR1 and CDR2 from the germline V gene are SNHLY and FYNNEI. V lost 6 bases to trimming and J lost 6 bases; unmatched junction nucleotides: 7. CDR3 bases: TGTGCCAGCAGCGCCAGCGGGAGAGGCGAGCAGTACTTC. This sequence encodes CASSASGRGEQYF.

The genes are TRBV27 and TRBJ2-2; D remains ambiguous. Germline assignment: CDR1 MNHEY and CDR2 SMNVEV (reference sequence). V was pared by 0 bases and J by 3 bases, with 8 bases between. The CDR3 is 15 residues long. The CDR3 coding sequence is TGTGCCAGCAGTTTATCGGAAGGATACACCGGGGAGCTGTTTTTT. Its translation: CASSLSEGYTGELFF.

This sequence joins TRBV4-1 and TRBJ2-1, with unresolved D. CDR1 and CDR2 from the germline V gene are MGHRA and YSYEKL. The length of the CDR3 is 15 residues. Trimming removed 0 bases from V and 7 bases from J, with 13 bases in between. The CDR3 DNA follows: TGCGCCAGCAGCCAAGAGGTCTCCCTTAGGAATGAGCAGTTCTTC. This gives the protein CASSQEVSLRNEQFF.

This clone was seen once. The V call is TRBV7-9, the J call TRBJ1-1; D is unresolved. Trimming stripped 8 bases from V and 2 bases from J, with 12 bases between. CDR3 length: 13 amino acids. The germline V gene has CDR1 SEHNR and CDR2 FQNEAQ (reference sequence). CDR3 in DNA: TGTGCCAGCCGGAAGGACGGCAACACTGAAGCTTTCTTT. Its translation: CASRKDGNTEAFF.

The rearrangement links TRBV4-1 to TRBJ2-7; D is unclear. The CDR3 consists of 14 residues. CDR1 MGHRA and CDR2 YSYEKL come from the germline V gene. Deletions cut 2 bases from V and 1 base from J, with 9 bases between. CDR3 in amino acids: CASSQIDGSYEQYF. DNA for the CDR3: TGCGCCAGCAGCCAAATAGACGGATCCTACGAGCAGTACTTC.

In nucleotides, the CDR3 is TGTGCCAGCAGCTTCAACCGGGACTCGGATGAGACCCAGTACTTC. This translates into CASSFNRDSDETQYF. The chain links TRBV11-2 to TRBJ2-5; D may be TRBD2 (6 bases). Per the germline V gene, CDR1 is SGHAT and CDR2 is FQNNGV. The CDR3 loop spans 15 amino acids. Trimming cost V 3 bases and J 5 bases, with 16 bases left between them.

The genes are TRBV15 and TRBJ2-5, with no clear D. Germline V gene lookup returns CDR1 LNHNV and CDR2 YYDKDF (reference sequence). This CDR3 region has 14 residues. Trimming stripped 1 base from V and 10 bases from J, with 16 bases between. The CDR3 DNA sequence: TGTGCCACCAGCAGAGGTGCCCCCCTAGAGGTCCAGTACTTC. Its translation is CATSRGAPLEVQYF.

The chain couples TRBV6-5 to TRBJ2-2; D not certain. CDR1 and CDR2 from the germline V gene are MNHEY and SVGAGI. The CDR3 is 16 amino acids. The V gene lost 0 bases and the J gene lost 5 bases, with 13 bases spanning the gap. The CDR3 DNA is TGTGCCAGCAGTTACTCGATCCGCGTTGGGACCGGGGAGCTGTTTTTT. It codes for CASSYSIRVGTGELFF.